Listed below are T cell receptor beta chains from one sample, sequenced in a study of OX40 agonist ivuxolimab in advanced cancers. Sequenced by immunoSEQ multiplex PCR; TCRdb stores in-frame clones only, minus some. The sample includes approximately 45,000 clones, 80% seen only once; the top ten take roughly 4%. The sample here was CD4+ or CD8+ T cells sorted from blood, taken in a trial of the OX40 agonist ivuxolimab. Source of these receptors: an adult with an advanced solid tumor such as melanoma, head and neck, liver or kidney cancer. Both conserved end residues are part of each CDR3. A D gene is named only where the DNA matches it firmly. Size is omitted from some rows. Given values are once, few, many or a class for expanded clones.

TRBJ1-4 | TRBD1 | TRBV7-3 | - | TGTGCCAGCAGCCTTACAGGGGAACGAAATGAAAAACTGTTTTTT | CASSLTGERNEKLFF
TRBJ2-7 | TRBD2 | TRBV29-1 | - | TGCAGCGTGACTAGCGATTACTCCTACGAGCAGTACTTC | CSVTSDYSYEQYF
TRBJ2-5 | - | TRBV2 | few | TGTGCCAGCAGTGAGGTCGGCGGAGACCAAGAGACCCAGTACTTC | CASSEVGGDQETQYF
TRBJ2-1 | TRBD2 | TRBV10-1 | - | TGCGCCAGCAGTGAGTCTAAGCGGGAAGCCTACAATGAGCAGTTCTTC | CASSESKREAYNEQFF
TRBJ2-3 | TRBD2 | TRBV7-7 | - | TGTGCTAGTTCTAGCGGTACCACAGATACGCAGTATTTT | CASSSGTTDTQYF
TRBJ1-1 | - | TRBV6-6 | - | TGTGCCAGCAGTTACAGTCAAAACACTGAAGCTTTCTTT | CASSYSQNTEAFF
TRBJ2-7 | TRBD1 | TRBV6-1 | - | TGTGCCAGCAGTAGGACAGGCGGGGAGCAGTACTTC | CASSRTGGEQYF
TRBJ2-1 | TRBD2 | TRBV5-1 | - | TGCGCCAGCAGCATCCCTGCGGGGGGGGCGGGGAATGAGCAGTTCTTC | CASSIPAGGAGNEQFF
TRBJ2-3 | - | TRBV5-4 | - | TGTGCCAGCAGCTTAGCAGGGGGGATGGCGGATACGCAGTATTTT | CASSLAGGMADTQYF
TRBJ1-6 | TRBD1 | TRBV7-2 | - | TGTGCCAGCAGCTGGGGACAGTATAATTCACCCCTCCACTTT | CASSWGQYNSPLHF
TRBJ1-6 | - | TRBV30 | - | TGTGCCTGGGTACCTACAGGGCTCTACCATTATTCACCCCTCCACTTT | CAWVPTGLYHYSPLHF
TRBJ1-1 | - | TRBV9 | - | TGTGCCAGCAGCGTAGCTGTCGGCAACACTGAAGCTTTCTTT | CASSVAVGNTEAFF
TRBJ2-7 | TRBD1 | TRBV7-6 | - | TGTGCCAGCGGACAGGGGACCTACGAGCAGTACTTC | CASGQGTYEQYF
TRBJ1-2 | - | TRBV29-1 | once | TGCAGCGTTTACCGGGGGGAACAGGGCTACACCTTC | CSVYRGEQGYTF
TRBJ1-1 | TRBD1 | TRBV5-4 | - | TGTGCCAGCAGCCCCTACCGAGGAGGGGGCTCGACGGAAGCTTTCTTT | CASSPYRGGGSTEAFF
TRBJ1-1 | - | TRBV4-3 | - | TGCGCCAGCAGCCGCAATGCTTTACTGGGGACTGAAGCTTTCTTT | CASSRNALLGTEAFF
TRBJ1-3 | - | TRBV2 | few | TGTGCCAGCACCCTATTGGGCAGTGGAAACACCATATATTTT | CASTLLGSGNTIYF
TRBJ1-2 | - | TRBV6-6 | - | TGTGCCAGCAGAGATACAGGGTCTAACTATGGCTACACCTTC | CASRDTGSNYGYTF
TRBJ2-7 | TRBD1 | TRBV5-6 | - | TGTGCCAGCAGCCCGGGACAGGGGGAACAGTACTTC | CASSPGQGEQYF
TRBJ1-2 | TRBD1 | TRBV7-3 | - | TGTGCCAGCAGCTTCTCCGGTGGACAGGGGGTTTCCGGCTACACCTTC | CASSFSGGQGVSGYTF
TRBJ2-1 | TRBD2 | TRBV7-2 | - | TGTGCCAGCAGCGCGACTAGCGGGAGGGCTAGTGGCAATGAGCAGTTCTTC | CASSATSGRASGNEQFF
TRBJ2-5 | TRBD2 | TRBV11-3 | - | TGTGCCAGCAGCCCAGGCACCGCGGGGGACCAAGAGACCCAGTACTTC | CASSPGTAGDQETQYF
TRBJ1-6 | - | TRBV27 | - | TGTGCCAGCAGATCTCGGCCCTCAGGGGAACATAATTCACCCCTCCACTTT | CASRSRPSGEHNSPLHF
TRBJ1-1 | - | TRBV6-1 | - | TGTGCCAGCAGTGAATGGGGCGTGAACACTGAAGCTTTCTTT | CASSEWGVNTEAFF
TRBJ1-1 | - | TRBV6-6 | - | TGTGCCAGCAGAACTGCCGGGACCGCGAGCGGAGCTTTCTTT | CASRTAGTASGAFF
TRBJ2-3 | TRBD2 | TRBV9 | - | TGTGCCAGCAGCGTGACCGGGACTAGCGGAACCACAGATACGCAGTATTTT | CASSVTGTSGTTDTQYF
TRBJ2-3 | - | TRBV11-2 | few | TGTGCCAGCAGCTTAGGTTACGATACGCAGTATTTT | CASSLGYDTQYF
TRBJ2-5 | - | TRBV5-4 | - | TGTGCCACATCGGAGGGGCAGGACCCAGGGAAGACCCAGTACTTC | CATSEGQDPGKTQYF
TRBJ2-1 | TRBD1 | TRBV19 | - | TGTGCCAGTAGTGGCGGACAGGGATTATGGCTCAATGAGCAGTTCTTC | CASSGGQGLWLNEQFF
TRBJ1-1 | TRBD1 | TRBV4-1 | - | TGCGCCAGCAGCCAAGACAGGGACAGGAACTCCGGGGTCACTGAAGCTTTCTTT | CASSQDRDRNSGVTEAFF
TRBJ1-2 | - | TRBV30 | medium-sized | TGTGCCTGGAGTGAAGGTCTCCACTATGGCTACACCTTC | CAWSEGLHYGYTF
TRBJ2-2 | - | TRBV29-1 | - | TGCAGCACACTGGTGAACACCGGGGAGCTGTTTTTT | CSTLVNTGELFF
TRBJ1-2 | - | TRBV30 | few | TGTGCCTGGACTGGGACATCGGAGCTCTATGGCTACACCTTC | CAWTGTSELYGYTF
TRBJ1-3 | - | TRBV5-1 | few | TGCGCCAGCAGCACGGATGGGGGCAGGTCTAGAAACACCATATATTTT | CASSTDGGRSRNTIYF
TRBJ1-1 | TRBD1 | TRBV4-1 | - | TGCGCCAGCAGCCGTAGGGGAGGTTCGGGACAGCCGAAATATGAAGCTTTCTTT | CASSRRGGSGQPKYEAFF
TRBJ2-5 | - | TRBV15 | - | TGTGCCACCAGCCCACCAGTGGCTAGTGTTGAGACCCAGTACTTC | CATSPPVASVETQYF
TRBJ1-5 | TRBD1 | TRBV4-3 | - | TGCGCCAGCAGCCAAGGTCGAACAGGGGGACTGCCCCAGCATTTT | CASSQGRTGGLPQHF
TRBJ1-1 | TRBD1 | TRBV28 | - | TGTGCCAGCAGTCCCCCGGGACAGGGGGTAAAGGCGAACACTGAAGCTTTCTTT | CASSPPGQGVKANTEAFF
TRBJ2-7 | - | TRBV7-2 | - | TGTGCCAGCAGCTTCAGGTACCGCCTGAGCTCCTACGAGCAGTACTTC | CASSFRYRLSSYEQYF
TRBJ2-3 | TRBD2 | TRBV2 | - | TGTGCCAGCAGTTTCCGCGGCGGGGGGCAATCAGATACGCAGTATTTT | CASSFRGGGQSDTQYF
TRBJ1-5 | - | TRBV18 | once | TGTGCCAGCAACAGGGAGCTGGGAGCCCAGCATTTT | CASNRELGAQHF
TRBJ2-2 | - | TRBV4-1 | - | TGCGCCAGCAGCCAAGATCAGGTCGGGGAGCTGTTTTTT | CASSQDQVGELFF
TRBJ1-2 | - | TRBV7-2 | - | TGTGCCAGCAGCTCCCCATTCGCAGGGGACGATGGCTACACCTTC | CASSSPFAGDDGYTF
TRBJ2-7 | - | TRBV6-6 | - | TGTGCCAGCAGTTACCCAGGGAGCTCCTACGAGCAGTACTTC | CASSYPGSSYEQYF
TRBJ1-1 | - | TRBV2 | - | TGTGCCAGTACGGACGGTAACACTGAAGCTTTCTTT | CASTDGNTEAFF
TRBJ2-2 | - | TRBV7-2 | - | TGTGCCAGCAGCCAAACGGTCAGCCGAAACACCGGGGAGCTGTTTTTT | CASSQTVSRNTGELFF
TRBJ2-7 | - | TRBV15 | - | TGTGCCACCAGCAGAGGGGACGTAACCCACGAGCAGTACTTC | CATSRGDVTHEQYF